This passage covers 13 T cell receptor beta chains from one sample sequenced in a study of Graves' ophthalmopathy and Graves' hyperthyroidism. The authors amplified TCR beta CDR3 regions from RNA transcripts. HTBI primers were employed in first-round RT-PCR, then a second-round multiplex PCR followed. TCRdb re-derived calls from the multiplex PCR reads in MiXCR, one entry per CDR3 protein. The table shows roughly 400,000 distinct CDR3 sequences, with approximately 15% occurring only once. Input material: peripheral blood. The receptor set was obtained from a woman aged 18-29 years with stable Graves' hyperthyroidism.

This clonotype was detected ten times or more. The genes are TRBV6-1 and TRBJ1-1, with unresolved D. This CDR3 is 13 amino acids long. Looked up from germline, CDR1 is MNHNS and CDR2 is SASEGT. Trimming removed 7 bases from V and 0 bases from J, with 9 bases in between. CDR3 in DNA: TGTGCCAGCAAGAACAGAGTGAACACTGAAGCTTTCTTT. It yields the protein CASKNRVNTEAFF.

This clonotype was picked up many times. This chain connects TRBV4-2 to TRBJ2-5; tentatively, D is TRBD2 (5 bases). V was cut by 4 bases and J by 5 bases, with 11 bases left in between. Germline CDR1 and CDR2: LGHNA and YNFKEQ. The CDR3 spans 13 residues. The CDR3 spells CASSPTPGETQYF. In nucleotides, the CDR3 is TGTGCCAGCAGCCCCACGCCGGGGGAGACCCAGTACTTC.

This clonotype has a count of ten or more. V usage is TRBV7-3 and J usage is TRBJ2-2, with D possibly TRBD1 on 6 matching bases. The CDR3 is 14 amino acids. Per the germline V gene, CDR1 is SGHTA and CDR2 is FQGTGA. With 3 bases removed from V and 1 base from J, the gap between germline ends came to 6 bases. The CDR3 DNA is TGTGCCAGCAGCTTGGGACAGAACACCGGGGAGCTGTTTTTT. Translated: CASSLGQNTGELFF. Full variable domain (outside the CDR3, taken from reference TRBV7-3 and TRBJ2-2): GAGVSQTPSNKVTEKGKYVELRCDPISGHTALYWYRQSLGQGPEFLIYFQGTGAADDSGLPNDRFFAVRPEGSVSTLKIQRTERGDSAVYLCASSLGQNTGELFFGEGSRLTVL.

This clonotype was seen repeatedly, ten times or more. The V call is TRBV7-2, the J call TRBJ2-7; no clear D. V shed 1 base and J shed 2 bases, with 9 bases lying between them. The CDR3 runs 14 residues. The V gene's germline CDR1 is SGHTA and CDR2 FQGNSA. The CDR3 DNA is TGTGCCAGCAGCTTAGTAGGGCAGACCTACGAGCAGTACTTC. Residues: CASSLVGQTYEQYF.

This sequence joins TRBV6-1 and TRBJ2-4; 7 bases are a match to TRBD1. Per germline, CDR1 MNHNS and CDR2 SASEGT. V shed 8 bases, J shed 0 bases, and the junction held 4 bases outside the gene matches. The CDR3 contains 14 residues. CDR3 residues: CASDRTGAKNIQYF. DNA of the CDR3: TGTGCCAGCGATAGGACAGGAGCCAAAAACATTCAGTACTTC.

This clonotype was detected ten times or more. The genes are TRBV24-1 and TRBJ1-1, with a tentative D call TRBD1 (6 bases). In germline, CDR1 is KGHDR, CDR2 SFDVKD. Deletions cut 4 bases from V and 3 bases from J, with 11 bases between. The length of the CDR3 is 14 residues. The CDR3 nucleotides are TGTGCCACCAGTGAAGGGGGGCGGGACACTGAAGCTTTCTTT. Encoded protein: CATSEGGRDTEAFF.

This clonotype has at least ten counts. This chain joins TRBV27 and TRBJ2-5; no firm D call. V lost 0 bases and J lost 1, with 3 bases in between. CDR1 is MNHEY and CDR2 is SMNVEV in the germline V gene (reference sequence). The CDR3 is 13 amino acids. Here the CDR3 reads CASSLSAQETQYF. CDR3 nucleotides: TGTGCCAGCAGTTTATCGGCCCAAGAGACCCAGTACTTC.

This clonotype was seen ten or more times. This chain uses TRBV29-1 with TRBJ2-7; 7 bases are a match to TRBD2. The CDR3 sequence is 13 residues long. The J segment lost 5 bases and the V segment lost 2 bases, leaving 6 bases of the junction unmatched. Germline CDR1 SQVTM, CDR2 ANQGSEA. The CDR3 sequence: CSVEWGGMDEQYF. The CDR3 DNA reads TGCAGCGTTGAATGGGGAGGGATGGACGAGCAGTACTTC.

In this sample, this clonotype turned up many times. V and J are TRBV6-5 and TRBJ2-3; TRBD2 agrees at 9 bases. Germline lookup yields CDR1 MNHEY and CDR2 SVGAGI. Trimming took 4 bases from V and 1 from J; bases not matched to a gene: 3. The CDR3 length is 15 residues. The CDR3: CASSFSGGGTDTQYF. The CDR3 DNA is TGTGCCAGCAGTTTTAGCGGGGGCGGCACAGATACGCAGTATTTT.

V is TRBV6-1 and J is TRBJ1-1; 9 bases agree with TRBD1. Trimming removed 5 bases from V and 4 bases from J; junction bases left unmatched: 11. The V gene's germline CDR1 is MNHNS and CDR2 SASEGT. The CDR3 totals 16 residues. Here the CDR3 DNA reads TGTGCCAGCAGTACCATACAGGGGGCGCATGCCACTGAAGCTTTCTTT. Translation gives CASSTIQGAHATEAFF.

This clonotype occurred many times. V gene TRBV19 combines with J gene TRBJ1-2, with 10 nucleotides matching TRBD1. Germline CDR1 LNHDA, CDR2 SQIVND (reference sequence). The CDR3 runs to 15 residues. With 6 bases clipped from V and 4 bases from J, the junction kept 8 bases outside the gene matches. The CDR3: CASSTGQGDFYGYTF. In DNA, the CDR3 is TGTGCCAGTAGCACAGGACAGGGGGATTTCTATGGCTACACCTTC. Together with reference TRBV19 and TRBJ1-2, the CDR3 gives the full variable domain: DGGITQSPKYLFRKEGQNVTLSCEQNLNHDAMYWYRQDPGQGLRLIYYSQIVNDFQKGDIAEGYSVSREKKESFPLTVTSAQKNPTAFYLCASSTGQGDFYGYTFGSGTRLTVV.

This clonotype was seen only a few times. This chain connects TRBV9 to TRBJ1-5; TRBD1 matches at 8 bases. The ends lost 3 bases at V and 3 bases at J; junction bases unmatched: 5. This CDR3 spans 15 amino acids. Per the germline V gene, CDR1 is SGDLS and CDR2 is YYNGEE. CDR3 region: CASSETGANNQPQHF. CDR3 bases: TGTGCCAGCAGCGAGACAGGGGCGAACAATCAGCCCCAGCATTTT.

This clonotype has at least ten counts. The V call is TRBV12-3 or TRBV12-4, the J call TRBJ1-3, with D unresolved. With 2 bases removed from V and 1 base from J, the gap between germline ends came to 6 bases. The CDR3 runs 14 residues. The CDR3 sequence: CASSLQGSGNTIYF. The DNA for the CDR3 is TGTGCCAGCAGTTTACAAGGGTCTGGAAACACCATATATTTT.